The T cell receptor beta chain described here comes from a study of blood T cell repertoires in COVID-19. Clones were sequenced by immunoSEQ multiplex PCR, and TCRdb holds only the in-frame ones, with some missing. Of over 150,000 clones in the sample, about four fifths were seen once. Assignment of participants to cohorts was predicated upon participant-reported clinical history. There are 15 residues in the CDR3. V was clipped by 1 base and J by 2 bases, with 12 bases between them. CDR1 and CDR2 from the germline V gene are SGHDT and YYEEEE. The rearrangement uses TRBV5-6 and TRBJ1-2, with D possibly TRBD1 on 6 matching bases. The sequence was collected from a woman in her twenties or thirties who had recovered from COVID-19. Sequencing was done on a sample of PBMCs or T cells enriched from blood (not recorded which). In nucleotides, the CDR3 is TGTGCCAGCAGCTTGTCCGTCGACAGGAACTATGGCTACACCTTC. Its translation: CASSLSVDRNYGYTF.